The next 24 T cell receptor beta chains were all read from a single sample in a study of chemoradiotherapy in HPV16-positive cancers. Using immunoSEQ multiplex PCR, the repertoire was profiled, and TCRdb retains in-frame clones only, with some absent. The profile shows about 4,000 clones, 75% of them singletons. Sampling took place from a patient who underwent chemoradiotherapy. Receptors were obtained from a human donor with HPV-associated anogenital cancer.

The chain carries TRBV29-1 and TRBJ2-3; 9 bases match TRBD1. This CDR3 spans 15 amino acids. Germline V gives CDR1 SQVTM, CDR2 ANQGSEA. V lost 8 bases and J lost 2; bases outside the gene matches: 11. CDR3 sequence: CSHPDRGGTTDTQYF. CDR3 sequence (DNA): TGCAGCCACCCCGACAGGGGGGGAACCACAGATACGCAGTATTTT.

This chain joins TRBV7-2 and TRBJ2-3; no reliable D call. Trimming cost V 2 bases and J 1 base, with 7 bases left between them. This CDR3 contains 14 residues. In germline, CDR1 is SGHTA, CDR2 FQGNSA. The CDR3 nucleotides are TGTGCCAGCAGCTTAAAGGCTGGCACAGATACGCAGTATTTT. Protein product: CASSLKAGTDTQYF.

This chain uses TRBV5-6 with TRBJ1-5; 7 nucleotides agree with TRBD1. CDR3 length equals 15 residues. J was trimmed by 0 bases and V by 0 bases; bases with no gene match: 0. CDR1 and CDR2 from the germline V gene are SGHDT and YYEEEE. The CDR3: CASSLEGASNQPQHF. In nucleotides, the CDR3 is TGTGCCAGCAGCTTGGAGGGGGCTAGCAATCAGCCCCAGCATTTT. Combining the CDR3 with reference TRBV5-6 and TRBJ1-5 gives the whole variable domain DAGVTQSPTHLIKTRGQQVTLRCSPKSGHDTVSWYQQALGQGPQFIFQYYEEEERQRGNFPDRFSGHQFPNYSSELNVNALLLGDSALYLCASSLEGASNQPQHFGDGTRLSIL.

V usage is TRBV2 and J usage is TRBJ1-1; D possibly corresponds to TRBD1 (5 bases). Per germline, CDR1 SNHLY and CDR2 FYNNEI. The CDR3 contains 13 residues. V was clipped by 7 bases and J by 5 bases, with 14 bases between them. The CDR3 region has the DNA TGTGCCAGCACTTTAGGGGCGGGTACTGAAGCTTTCTTT. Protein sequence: CASTLGAGTEAFF.

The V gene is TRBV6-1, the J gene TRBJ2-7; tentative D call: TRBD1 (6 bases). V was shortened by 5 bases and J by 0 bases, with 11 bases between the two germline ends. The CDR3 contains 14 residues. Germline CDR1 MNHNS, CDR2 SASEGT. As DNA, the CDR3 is TGTGCCAGCAGTATAACAGGGAGCTCCTACGAGCAGTACTTC. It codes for CASSITGSSYEQYF.

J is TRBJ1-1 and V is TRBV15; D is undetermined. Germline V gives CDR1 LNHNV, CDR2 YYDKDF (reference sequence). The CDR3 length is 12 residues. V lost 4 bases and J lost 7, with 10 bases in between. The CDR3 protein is CATSTPGNEAFF. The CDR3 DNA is TGTGCCACCAGCACACCCGGAAATGAAGCTTTCTTT.

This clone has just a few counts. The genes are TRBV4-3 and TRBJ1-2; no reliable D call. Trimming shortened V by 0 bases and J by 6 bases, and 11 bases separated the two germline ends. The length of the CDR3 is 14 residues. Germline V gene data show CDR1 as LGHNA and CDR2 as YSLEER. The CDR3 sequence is CASSQERWTDGYTF. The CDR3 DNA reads TGCGCCAGCAGCCAAGAACGGTGGACGGATGGCTACACCTTC.

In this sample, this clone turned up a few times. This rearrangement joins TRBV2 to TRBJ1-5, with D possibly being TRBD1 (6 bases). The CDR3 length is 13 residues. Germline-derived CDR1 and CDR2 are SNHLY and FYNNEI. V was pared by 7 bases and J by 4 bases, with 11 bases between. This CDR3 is CASMRDTNQPQHF. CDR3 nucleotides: TGTGCCAGCATGAGGGACACTAATCAGCCCCAGCATTTT. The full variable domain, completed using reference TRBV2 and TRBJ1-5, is EPEVTQTPSHQVTQMGQEVILRCVPISNHLYFYWYRQILGQKVEFLVSFYNNEISEKSEIFDDQFSVERPDGSNFTLKIRSTKLEDSAMYFCASMRDTNQPQHFGDGTRLSIL.

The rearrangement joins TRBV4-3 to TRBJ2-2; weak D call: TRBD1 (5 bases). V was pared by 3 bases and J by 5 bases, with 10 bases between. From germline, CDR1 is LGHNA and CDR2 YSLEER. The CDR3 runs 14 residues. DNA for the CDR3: TGCGCCAGCAGCCACAGGGTTGGAACCGGGGAGCTGTTTTTT. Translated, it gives CASSHRVGTGELFF.

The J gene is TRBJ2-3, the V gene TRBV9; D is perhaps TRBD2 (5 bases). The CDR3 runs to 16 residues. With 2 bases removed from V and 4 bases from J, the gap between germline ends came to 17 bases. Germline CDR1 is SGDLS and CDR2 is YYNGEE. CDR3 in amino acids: CASSVEASQSSDTQYF. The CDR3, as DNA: TGTGCCAGCAGCGTGGAGGCGTCGCAAAGCTCAGATACGCAGTATTTT.

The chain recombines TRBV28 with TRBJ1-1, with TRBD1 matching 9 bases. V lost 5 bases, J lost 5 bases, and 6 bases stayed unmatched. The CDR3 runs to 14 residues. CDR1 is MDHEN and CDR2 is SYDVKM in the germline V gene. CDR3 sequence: CASSRDRDLTEAFF. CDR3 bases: TGTGCCAGCAGTCGGGACAGGGATTTGACTGAAGCTTTCTTT.

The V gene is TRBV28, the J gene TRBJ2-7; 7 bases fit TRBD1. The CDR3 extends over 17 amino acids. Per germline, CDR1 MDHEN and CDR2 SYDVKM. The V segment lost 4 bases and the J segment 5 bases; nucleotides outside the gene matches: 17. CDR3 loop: CASSSPMKGAGANEQYF. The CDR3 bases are TGTGCCAGCAGTTCGCCGATGAAGGGGGCTGGCGCAAACGAGCAGTACTTC.

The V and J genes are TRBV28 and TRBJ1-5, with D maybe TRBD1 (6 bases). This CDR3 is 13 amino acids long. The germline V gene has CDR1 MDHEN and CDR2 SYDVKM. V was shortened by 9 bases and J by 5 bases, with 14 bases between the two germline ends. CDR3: CASMTGLYQPQHF. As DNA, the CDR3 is TGTGCCAGTATGACAGGTTTGTATCAGCCCCAGCATTTT.

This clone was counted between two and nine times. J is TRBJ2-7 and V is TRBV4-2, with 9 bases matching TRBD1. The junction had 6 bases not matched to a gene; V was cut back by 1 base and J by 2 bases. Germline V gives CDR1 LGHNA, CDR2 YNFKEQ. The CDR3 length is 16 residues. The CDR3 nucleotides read TGTGCCAGCAGCCAAGGTCGGGACAGGGCCGCCTACGAGCAGTACTTC. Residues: CASSQGRDRAAYEQYF.

CDR3 coding DNA: TGTGCCAGCAGCTTAAGCACGGGCTATGGCTACACCTTC. It translates to CASSLSTGYGYTF. J is TRBJ1-2 and V is TRBV7-9; no definite D call. The V gene lost 2 bases and the J gene lost 4 bases, with 8 bases spanning the gap. CDR1 is SEHNR and CDR2 is FQNEAQ in the germline V gene (reference sequence). This CDR3 is built from 13 residues.

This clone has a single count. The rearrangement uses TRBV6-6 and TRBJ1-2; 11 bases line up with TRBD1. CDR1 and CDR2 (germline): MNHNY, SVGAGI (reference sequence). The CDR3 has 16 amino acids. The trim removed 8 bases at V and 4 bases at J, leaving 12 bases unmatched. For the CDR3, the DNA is TGTGCCAGCCTACGGACAGGGGGCACGATTAGCTATGGCTACACCTTC. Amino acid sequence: CASLRTGGTISYGYTF.

CDR3 sequence (DNA): TGCGCCAGCAGCCGACTCGCCACGGGAGCGGGGTCCACAGATACGCAGTATTTT. Protein: CASSRLATGAGSTDTQYF. The rearrangement joins TRBV4-3 to TRBJ2-3, with TRBD2 matching over 7 bases. Germline trimming cut 4 bases from V and 2 bases from J; bases unmatched to any gene: 15. CDR1 is LGHNA and CDR2 is YSLEER in the germline V gene. The CDR3 runs to 18 residues.

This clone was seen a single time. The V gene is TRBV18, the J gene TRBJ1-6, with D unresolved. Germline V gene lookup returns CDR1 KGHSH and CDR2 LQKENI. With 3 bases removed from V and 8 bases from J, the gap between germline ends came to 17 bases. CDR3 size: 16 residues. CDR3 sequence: CASSPHPPGMDSPLHF. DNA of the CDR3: TGTGCCAGCTCACCTCATCCCCCGGGGATGGATTCACCCCTCCACTTT.

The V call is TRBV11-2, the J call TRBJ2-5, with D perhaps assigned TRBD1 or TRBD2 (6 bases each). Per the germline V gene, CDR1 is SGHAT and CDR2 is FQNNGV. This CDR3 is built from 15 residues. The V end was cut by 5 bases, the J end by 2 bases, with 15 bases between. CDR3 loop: CASSPGEGQQETQYF. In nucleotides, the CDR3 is TGTGCCAGCAGCCCGGGAGAGGGACAACAAGAGACCCAGTACTTC.

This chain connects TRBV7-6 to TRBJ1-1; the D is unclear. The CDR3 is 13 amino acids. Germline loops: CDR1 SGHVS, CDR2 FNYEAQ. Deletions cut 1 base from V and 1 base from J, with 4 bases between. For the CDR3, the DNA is TGTGCCAGCAGCTTAGGGCAGAACACTGAAGCTTTCTTT. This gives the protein CASSLGQNTEAFF.

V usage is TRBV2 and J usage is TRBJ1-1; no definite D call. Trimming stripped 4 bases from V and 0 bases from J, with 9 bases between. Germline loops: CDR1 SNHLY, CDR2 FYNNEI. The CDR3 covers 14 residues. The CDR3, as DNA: TGTGCCAGCAGTGCTCAAGGGATGAACACTGAAGCTTTCTTT. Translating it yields CASSAQGMNTEAFF.

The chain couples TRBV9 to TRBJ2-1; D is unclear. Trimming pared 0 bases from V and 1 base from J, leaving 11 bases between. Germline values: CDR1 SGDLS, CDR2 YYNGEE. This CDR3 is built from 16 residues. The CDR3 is CASSVATGLSYNEQFF. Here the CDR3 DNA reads TGTGCCAGCAGCGTAGCTACCGGGTTATCCTACAATGAGCAGTTCTTC.

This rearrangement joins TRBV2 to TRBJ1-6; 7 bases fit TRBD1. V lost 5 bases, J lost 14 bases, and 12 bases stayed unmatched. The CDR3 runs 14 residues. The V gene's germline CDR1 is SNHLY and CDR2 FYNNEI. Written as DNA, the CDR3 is TGTGCCAGCAGTCCCAGGACAGGTGGGCATGCCCTCCACTTT. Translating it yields CASSPRTGGHALHF. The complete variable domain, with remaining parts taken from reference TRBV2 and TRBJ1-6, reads EPEVTQTPSHQVTQMGQEVILRCVPISNHLYFYWYRQILGQKVEFLVSFYNNEISEKSEIFDDQFSVERPDGSNFTLKIRSTKLEDSAMYFCASSPRTGGHALHFGNGTRLTVT.

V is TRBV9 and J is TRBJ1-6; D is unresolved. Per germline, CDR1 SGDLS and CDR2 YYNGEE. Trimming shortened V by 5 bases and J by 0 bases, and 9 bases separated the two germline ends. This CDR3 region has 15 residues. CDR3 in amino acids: CASRMGSSYNSPLHF. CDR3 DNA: TGTGCCAGCAGAATGGGGAGCTCCTATAATTCACCCCTCCACTTT. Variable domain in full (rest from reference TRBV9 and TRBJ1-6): DSGVTQTPKHLITATGQRVTLRCSPRSGDLSVYWYQQSLDQGLQFLIQYYNGEERAKGNILERFSAQQFPDLHSELNLSSLELGDSALYFCASRMGSSYNSPLHFGNGTRLTVT.